What follows describes a single T cell receptor (beta chain). Antigen specificity is unknown. These data belong to a study of OX40 agonist ivuxolimab in advanced cancers. As for the study in general: Cohort: roughly 79% men, mean age about 62, aged roughly 23 to 79. Eligibility admitted prior anti-PD-1, anti-PD-L1 or anti-CTLA-4 therapy; 35% to 40% had some.

Overall study results and limits: CD4+ T cells averaged fewer expanded clones than CD8+ T cells.

Generated by immunoSEQ multiplex PCR, the TCRdb table keeps only in-frame clones and is missing some. The data show 50,000 or so clones, roughly 79% seen once. Systemic immunosuppression or autoimmune disease history was grounds to exclude patients. V shed 5 bases and J shed 5 bases, with 19 bases lying between them. The CDR3 extends over 15 amino acids. From germline, CDR1 is SEHNR and CDR2 FQNEAQ (reference sequence). The source material was CD4+ or CD8+ T cells sorted from blood, sampled in a trial of the OX40 agonist ivuxolimab. The receptor comes from an adult with an advanced solid tumor such as melanoma, head and neck, liver or kidney cancer. The V gene is TRBV7-9, the J gene TRBJ2-7; weak D call: TRBD2 (5 bases). DNA of the CDR3: TGTGCCAGCAGCCTGCGGCGAGGGAGTCCCCACGAGCAGTACTTC. Its protein is CASSLRRGSPHEQYF.